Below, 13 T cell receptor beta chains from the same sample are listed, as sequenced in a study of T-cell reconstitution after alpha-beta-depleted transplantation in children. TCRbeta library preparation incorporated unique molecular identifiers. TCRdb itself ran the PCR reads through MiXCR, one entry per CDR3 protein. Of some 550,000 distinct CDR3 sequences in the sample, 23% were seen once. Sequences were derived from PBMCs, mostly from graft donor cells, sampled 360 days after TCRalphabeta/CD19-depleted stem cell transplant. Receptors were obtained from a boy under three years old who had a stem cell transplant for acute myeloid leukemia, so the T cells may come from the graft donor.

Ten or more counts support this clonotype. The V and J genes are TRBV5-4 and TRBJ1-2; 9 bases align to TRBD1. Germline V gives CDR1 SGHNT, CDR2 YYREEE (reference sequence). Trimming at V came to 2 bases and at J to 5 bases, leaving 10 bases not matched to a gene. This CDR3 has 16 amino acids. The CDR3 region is CASSLMGTGGVYGYTF. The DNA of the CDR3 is TGTGCCAGCAGCTTAATGGGTACAGGGGGCGTTTATGGCTACACCTTC. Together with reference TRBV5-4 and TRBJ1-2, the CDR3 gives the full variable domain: ETGVTQSPTHLIKTRGQQVTLRCSSQSGHNTVSWYQQALGQGPQFIFQYYREEENGRGNFPPRFSGLQFPNYSSELNVNALELDDSALYLCASSLMGTGGVYGYTFGSGTRLTVV.

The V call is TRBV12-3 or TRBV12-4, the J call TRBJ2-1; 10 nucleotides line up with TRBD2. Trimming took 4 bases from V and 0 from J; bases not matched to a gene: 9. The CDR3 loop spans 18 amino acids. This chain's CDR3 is CASSWASGGPSSYNEQFF. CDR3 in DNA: TGTGCCAGCAGTTGGGCTAGCGGGGGACCTAGCTCCTACAATGAGCAGTTCTTC.

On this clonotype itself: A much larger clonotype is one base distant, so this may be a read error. The CDR3 loop is CASSPTPGIHFRDTQYF. CDR3 in DNA: TGTGCCAGCAGCCCTACCCCCGGGATCCATTTCAGAGATACGCAGTATTTT. The chain carries TRBV2 and TRBJ2-3, with D perhaps TRBD2 (5 bases). Trimming removed 6 bases from V and 5 bases from J, with 24 bases in between. Germline V gene data show CDR1 as SNHLY and CDR2 as FYNNEI. This CDR3 contains 17 residues.

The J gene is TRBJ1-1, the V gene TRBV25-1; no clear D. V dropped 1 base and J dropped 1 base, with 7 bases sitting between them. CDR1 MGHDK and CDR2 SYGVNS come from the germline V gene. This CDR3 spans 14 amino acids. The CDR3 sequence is CASSELGQNTEAFF. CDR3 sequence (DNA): TGTGCCAGCAGTGAATTGGGCCAGAACACTGAAGCTTTCTTT.

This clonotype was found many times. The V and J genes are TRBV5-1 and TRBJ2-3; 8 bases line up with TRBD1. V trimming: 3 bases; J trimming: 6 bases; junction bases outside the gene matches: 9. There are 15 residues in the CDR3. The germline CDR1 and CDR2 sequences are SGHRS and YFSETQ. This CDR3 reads CASSSQPGGEDTQYF. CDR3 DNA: TGCGCCAGCAGCTCACAACCAGGGGGCGAGGATACGCAGTATTTT.

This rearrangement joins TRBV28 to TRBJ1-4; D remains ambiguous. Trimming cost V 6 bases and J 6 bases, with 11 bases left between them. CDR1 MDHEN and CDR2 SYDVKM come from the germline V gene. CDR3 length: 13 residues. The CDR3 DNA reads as TGTGCCAGCAGCCCTCGGGCACATGAAAAACTGTTTTTT. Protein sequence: CASSPRAHEKLFF.

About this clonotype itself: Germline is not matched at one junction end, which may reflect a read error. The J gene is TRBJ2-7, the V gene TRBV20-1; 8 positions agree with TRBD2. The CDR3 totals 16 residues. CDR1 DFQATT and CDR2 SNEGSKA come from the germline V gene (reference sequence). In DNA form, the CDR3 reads TGCAGTGCTAGAGTATGGATAGCGGGGACCTCCTACGGGCAGTACTTC. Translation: CSARVWIAGTSYGQYF.

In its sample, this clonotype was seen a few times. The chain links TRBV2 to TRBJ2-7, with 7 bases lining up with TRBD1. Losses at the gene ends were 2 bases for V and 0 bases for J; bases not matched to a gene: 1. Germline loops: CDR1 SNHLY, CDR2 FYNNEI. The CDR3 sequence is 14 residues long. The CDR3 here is CASSEQGDSYEQYF. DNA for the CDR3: TGTGCCAGCAGTGAACAGGGGGACTCCTACGAGCAGTACTTC.

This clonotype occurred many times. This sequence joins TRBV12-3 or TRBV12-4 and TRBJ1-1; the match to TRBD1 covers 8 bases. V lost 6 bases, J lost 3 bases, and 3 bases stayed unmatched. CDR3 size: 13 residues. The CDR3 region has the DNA TGTGCCAGCAGGGACAGGGCGGACACTGAAGCTTTCTTT. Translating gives CASRDRADTEAFF.

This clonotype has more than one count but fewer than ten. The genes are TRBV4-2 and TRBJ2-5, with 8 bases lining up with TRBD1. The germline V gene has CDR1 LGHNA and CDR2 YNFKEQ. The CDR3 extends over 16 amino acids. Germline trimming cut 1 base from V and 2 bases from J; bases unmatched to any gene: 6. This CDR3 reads CASSQGYWDRQETQYF. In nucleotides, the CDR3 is TGTGCCAGCAGCCAAGGGTATTGGGACAGGCAAGAGACCCAGTACTTC.

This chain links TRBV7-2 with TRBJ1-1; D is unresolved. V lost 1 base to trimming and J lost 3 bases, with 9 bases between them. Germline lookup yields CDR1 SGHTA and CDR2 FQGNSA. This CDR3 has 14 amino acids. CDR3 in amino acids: CASSLDRSYTEAFF. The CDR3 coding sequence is TGTGCCAGCAGCTTAGACCGGTCGTACACTGAAGCTTTCTTT.

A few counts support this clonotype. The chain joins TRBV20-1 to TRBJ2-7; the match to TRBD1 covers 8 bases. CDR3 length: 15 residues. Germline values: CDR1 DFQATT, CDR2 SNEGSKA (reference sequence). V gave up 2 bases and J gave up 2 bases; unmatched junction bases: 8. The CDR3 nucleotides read TGCAGTGCTAGACATGCGAGACAGGGGACCTACGAGCAGTACTTC. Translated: CSARHARQGTYEQYF.

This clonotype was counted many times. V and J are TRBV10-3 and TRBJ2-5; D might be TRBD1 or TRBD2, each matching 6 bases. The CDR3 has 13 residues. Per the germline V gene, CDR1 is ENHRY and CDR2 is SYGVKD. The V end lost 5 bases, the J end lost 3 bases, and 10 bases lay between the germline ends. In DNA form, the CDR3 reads TGTGCCATCAGTCAAAGGGGGGAAGAGACCCAGTACTTC. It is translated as CAISQRGEETQYF.